The table lists the clone carrying this T cell receptor beta chain with a few counts. Antigen: not known. Profiles of TCR beta VDJ and CDR3 were generated from a genomic DNA template. One entry per CDR3 protein results from TCRdb running MiXCR on the reads. The sample gives 200,000 or so distinct CDR3 sequences, 64% of which show up once; about 45% is in the top ten. This specimen belongs to a study of CD8+CD57+ T cells in acquired aplastic anemia. Study results and limitations: Patients did not significantly differ from controls in CD8+ Simpson's diversity.

Germline values: CDR1 DFQATT, CDR2 SNEGSKA (reference sequence). This CDR3 has 15 amino acids. V was clipped by 4 bases and J by 6 bases, with 22 bases between them. The clonotype comes from a human donor with severe aplastic anemia or a healthy control (not recorded which). This sequence joins TRBV20-1 and TRBJ2-7, with D maybe TRBD2 (6 bases). What was sequenced was sorted CD4+, CD8+, or CD8+CD57+ T cells (not recorded which) from PBMCs. CDR3 residues: CSATFIAGLTLEQYF. In DNA, the CDR3 is TGCAGTGCTACTTTCATCGCTGGACTAACCCTCGAGCAGTACTTC.